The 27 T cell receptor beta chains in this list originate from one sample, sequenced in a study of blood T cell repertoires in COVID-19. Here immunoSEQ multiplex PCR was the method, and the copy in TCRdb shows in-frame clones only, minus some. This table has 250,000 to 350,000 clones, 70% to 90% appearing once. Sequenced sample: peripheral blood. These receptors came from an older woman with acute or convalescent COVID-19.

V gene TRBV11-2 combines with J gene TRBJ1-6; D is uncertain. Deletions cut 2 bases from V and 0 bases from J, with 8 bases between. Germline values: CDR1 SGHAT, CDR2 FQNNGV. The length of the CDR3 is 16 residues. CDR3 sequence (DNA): TGTGCCAGCAGCTTATGGCGGCCCTCCTATAATTCACCCCTCCACTTT. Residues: CASSLWRPSYNSPLHF.

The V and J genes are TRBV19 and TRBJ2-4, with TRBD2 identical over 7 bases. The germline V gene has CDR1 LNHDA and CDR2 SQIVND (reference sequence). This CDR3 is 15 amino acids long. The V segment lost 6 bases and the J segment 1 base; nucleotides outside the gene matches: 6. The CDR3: CASSGGSAAKNIQYF. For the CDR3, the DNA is TGTGCCAGTAGCGGCGGGAGTGCGGCCAAAAACATTCAGTACTTC. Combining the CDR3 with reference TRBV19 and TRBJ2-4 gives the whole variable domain DGGITQSPKYLFRKEGQNVTLSCEQNLNHDAMYWYRQDPGQGLRLIYYSQIVNDFQKGDIAEGYSVSREKKESFPLTVTSAQKNPTAFYLCASSGGSAAKNIQYFGAGTRLSVL.

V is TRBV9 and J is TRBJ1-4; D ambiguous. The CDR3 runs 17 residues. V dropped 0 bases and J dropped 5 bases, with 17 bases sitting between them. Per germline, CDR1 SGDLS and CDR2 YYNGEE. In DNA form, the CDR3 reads TGTGCCAGCAGCGTAGGGGGAGGTGGGGTGAAAAATGAAAAACTGTTTTTT. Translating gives CASSVGGGGVKNEKLFF.

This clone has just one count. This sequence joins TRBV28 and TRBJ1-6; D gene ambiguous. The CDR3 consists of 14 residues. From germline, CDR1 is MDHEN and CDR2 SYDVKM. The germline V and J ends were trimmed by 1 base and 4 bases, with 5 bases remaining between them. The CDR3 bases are TGTGCCAGCAGTTTATTCCAGTATAATTCACCCCTCCACTTT. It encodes CASSLFQYNSPLHF.

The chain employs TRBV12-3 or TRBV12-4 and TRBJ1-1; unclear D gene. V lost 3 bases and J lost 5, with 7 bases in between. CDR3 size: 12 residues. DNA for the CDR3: TGTGCCAGCAGTTTCTTCTCGACTGAAGCTTTCTTT. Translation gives CASSFFSTEAFF.

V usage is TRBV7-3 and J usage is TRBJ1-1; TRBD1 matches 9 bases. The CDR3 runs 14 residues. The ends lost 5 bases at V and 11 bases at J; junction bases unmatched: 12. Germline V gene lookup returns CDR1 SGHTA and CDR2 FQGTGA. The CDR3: CASSTTWGTGNAFF. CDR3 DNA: TGTGCCAGCAGCACAACGTGGGGGACAGGGAACGCTTTCTTT.

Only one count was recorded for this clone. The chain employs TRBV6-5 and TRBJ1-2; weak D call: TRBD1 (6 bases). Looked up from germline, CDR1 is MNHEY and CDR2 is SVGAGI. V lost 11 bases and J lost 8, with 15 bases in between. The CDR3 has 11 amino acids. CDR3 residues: CAGAGGLGYTF. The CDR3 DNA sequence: TGTGCCGGCGCGGGGGGGCTCGGCTACACCTTC.

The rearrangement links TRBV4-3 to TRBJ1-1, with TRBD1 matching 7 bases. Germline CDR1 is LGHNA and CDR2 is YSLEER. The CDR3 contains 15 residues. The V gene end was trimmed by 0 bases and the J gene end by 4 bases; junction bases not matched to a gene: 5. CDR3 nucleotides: TGCGCCAGCAGCCAAGACCAGACAGGGACCACTGAAGCTTTCTTT. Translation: CASSQDQTGTTEAFF.

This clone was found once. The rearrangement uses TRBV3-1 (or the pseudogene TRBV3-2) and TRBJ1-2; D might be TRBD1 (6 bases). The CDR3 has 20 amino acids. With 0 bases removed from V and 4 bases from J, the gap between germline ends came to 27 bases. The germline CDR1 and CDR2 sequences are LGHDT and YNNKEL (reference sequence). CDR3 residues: CASSQDLGIGQLRFGYGYTF. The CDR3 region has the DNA TGTGCCAGCAGCCAAGATCTAGGTATAGGACAGCTGCGATTTGGCTATGGCTACACCTTC.

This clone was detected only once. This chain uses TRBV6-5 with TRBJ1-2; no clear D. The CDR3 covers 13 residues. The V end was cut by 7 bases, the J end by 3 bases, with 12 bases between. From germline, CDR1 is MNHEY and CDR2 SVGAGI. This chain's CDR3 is CASTGDKDYGYTF. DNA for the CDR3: TGTGCCAGCACGGGAGATAAGGACTATGGCTACACCTTC.

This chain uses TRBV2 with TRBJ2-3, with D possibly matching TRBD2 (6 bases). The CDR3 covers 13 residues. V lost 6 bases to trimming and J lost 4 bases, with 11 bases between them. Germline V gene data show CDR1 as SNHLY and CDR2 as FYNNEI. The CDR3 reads CASRIPGADTQYF. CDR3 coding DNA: TGTGCCAGCAGGATACCGGGGGCAGATACGCAGTATTTT.

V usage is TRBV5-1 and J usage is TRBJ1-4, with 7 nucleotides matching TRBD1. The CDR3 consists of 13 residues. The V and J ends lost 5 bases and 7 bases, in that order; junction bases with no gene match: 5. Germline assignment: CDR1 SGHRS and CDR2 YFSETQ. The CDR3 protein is CASRSGQSEKLFF. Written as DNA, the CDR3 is TGCGCCAGCAGATCGGGACAGAGTGAAAAACTGTTTTTT.

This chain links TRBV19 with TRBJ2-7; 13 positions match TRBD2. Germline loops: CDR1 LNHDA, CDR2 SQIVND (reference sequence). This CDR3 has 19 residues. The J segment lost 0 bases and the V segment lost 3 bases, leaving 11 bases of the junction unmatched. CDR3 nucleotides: TGTGCCAGTAGTATGAGAGGACTAGCGGGAGCTACAACCTCCTACGAGCAGTACTTC. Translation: CASSMRGLAGATTSYEQYF.

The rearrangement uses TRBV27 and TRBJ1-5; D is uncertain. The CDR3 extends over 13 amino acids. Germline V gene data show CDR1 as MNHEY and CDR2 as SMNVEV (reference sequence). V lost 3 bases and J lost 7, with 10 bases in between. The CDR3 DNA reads TGTGCCAGCAGTTTTGAGGTTCGCCAGCCCCAGCATTTT. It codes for CASSFEVRQPQHF.

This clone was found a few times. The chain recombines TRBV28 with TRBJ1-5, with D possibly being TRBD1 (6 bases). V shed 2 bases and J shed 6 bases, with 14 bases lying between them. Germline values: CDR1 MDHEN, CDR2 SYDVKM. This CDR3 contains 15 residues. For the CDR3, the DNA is TGTGCCAGCAGTTTACCACAGGGAGCCATTCAGCCCCAGCATTTT. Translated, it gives CASSLPQGAIQPQHF.

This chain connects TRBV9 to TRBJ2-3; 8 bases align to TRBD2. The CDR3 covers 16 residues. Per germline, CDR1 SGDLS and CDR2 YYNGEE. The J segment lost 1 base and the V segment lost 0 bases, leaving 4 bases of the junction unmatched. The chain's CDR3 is CASSVGGLGGTDTQYF. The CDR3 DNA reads TGTGCCAGCAGCGTAGGGGGACTAGGGGGCACAGATACGCAGTATTTT.

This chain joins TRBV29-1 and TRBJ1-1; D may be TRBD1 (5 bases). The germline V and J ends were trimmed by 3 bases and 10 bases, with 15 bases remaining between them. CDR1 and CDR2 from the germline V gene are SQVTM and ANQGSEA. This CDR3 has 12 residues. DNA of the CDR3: TGCAGCGTTGATAGGGGCCAGGTTGGAGCTTTCTTT. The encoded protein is CSVDRGQVGAFF.

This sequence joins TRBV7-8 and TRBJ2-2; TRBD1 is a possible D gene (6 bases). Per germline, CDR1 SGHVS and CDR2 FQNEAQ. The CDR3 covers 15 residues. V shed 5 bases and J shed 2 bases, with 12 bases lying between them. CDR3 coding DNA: TGTGCCAGCAGCCCAGGACAGCTTAACACCGGGGAGCTGTTTTTT. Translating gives CASSPGQLNTGELFF. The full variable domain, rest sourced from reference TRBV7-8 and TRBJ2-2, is GAGVSQSPRYKVAKRGQDVALRCDPISGHVSLFWYQQALGQGPEFLTYFQNEAQLDKSGLPSDRFFAERPEGSVSTLKIQRTQQEDSAVYLCASSPGQLNTGELFFGEGSRLTVL.

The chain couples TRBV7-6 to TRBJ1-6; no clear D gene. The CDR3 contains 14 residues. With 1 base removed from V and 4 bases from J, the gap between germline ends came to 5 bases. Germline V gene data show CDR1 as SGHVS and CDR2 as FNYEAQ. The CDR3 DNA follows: TGTGCCAGCAGCTTAGGCGAATATAATTCACCCCTCCACTTT. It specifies CASSLGEYNSPLHF. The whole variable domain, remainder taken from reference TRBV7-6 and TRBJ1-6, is GAGVSQSPRYKVTKRGQDVALRCDPISGHVSLYWYRQALGQGPEFLTYFNYEAQQDKSGLPNDRFSAERPEGSISTLTIQRTEQRDSAMYRCASSLGEYNSPLHFGNGTRLTVT.

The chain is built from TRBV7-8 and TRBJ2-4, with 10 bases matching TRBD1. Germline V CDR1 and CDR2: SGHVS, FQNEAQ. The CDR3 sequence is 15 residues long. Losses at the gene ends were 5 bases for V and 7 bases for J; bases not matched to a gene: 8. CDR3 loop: CASSPGGTGVNIQYF. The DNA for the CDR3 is TGTGCCAGCAGCCCCGGAGGGACAGGGGTGAACATTCAGTACTTC.

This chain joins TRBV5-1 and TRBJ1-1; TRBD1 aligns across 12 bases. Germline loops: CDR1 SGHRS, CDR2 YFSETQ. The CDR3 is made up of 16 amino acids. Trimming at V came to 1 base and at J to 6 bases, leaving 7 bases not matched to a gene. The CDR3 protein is CASSLSPGQGAAEAFF. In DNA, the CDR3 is TGCGCCAGCAGCTTGTCTCCGGGACAGGGGGCCGCTGAAGCTTTCTTT.

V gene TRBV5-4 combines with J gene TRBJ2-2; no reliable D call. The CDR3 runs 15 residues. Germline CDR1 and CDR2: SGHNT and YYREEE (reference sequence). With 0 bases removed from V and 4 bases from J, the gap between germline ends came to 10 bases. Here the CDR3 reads CASSLELSSTGELFF. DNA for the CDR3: TGTGCCAGCAGCTTGGAGCTGTCGTCCACCGGGGAGCTGTTTTTT.

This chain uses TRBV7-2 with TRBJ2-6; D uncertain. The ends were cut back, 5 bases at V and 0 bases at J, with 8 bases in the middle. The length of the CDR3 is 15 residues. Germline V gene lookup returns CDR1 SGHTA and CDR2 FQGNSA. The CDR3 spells CASSEPGSGANVLTF. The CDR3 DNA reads TGTGCCAGCAGCGAACCGGGCTCTGGGGCCAACGTCCTGACTTTC.

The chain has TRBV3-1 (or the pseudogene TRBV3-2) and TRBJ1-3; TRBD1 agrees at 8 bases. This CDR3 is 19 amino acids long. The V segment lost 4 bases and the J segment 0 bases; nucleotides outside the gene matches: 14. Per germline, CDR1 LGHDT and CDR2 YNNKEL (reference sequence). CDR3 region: CASSPRQGTKPHSGNTIYF. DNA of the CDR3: TGTGCCAGCAGCCCGCGACAGGGGACTAAACCCCACTCTGGAAACACCATATATTTT.

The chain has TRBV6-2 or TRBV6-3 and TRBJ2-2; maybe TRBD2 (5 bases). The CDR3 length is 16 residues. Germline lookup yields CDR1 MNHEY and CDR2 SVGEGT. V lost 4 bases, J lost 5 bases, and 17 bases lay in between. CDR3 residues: CASSWRKVLPTGELFF. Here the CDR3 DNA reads TGTGCCAGCAGTTGGAGGAAGGTACTCCCTACCGGGGAGCTGTTTTTT.

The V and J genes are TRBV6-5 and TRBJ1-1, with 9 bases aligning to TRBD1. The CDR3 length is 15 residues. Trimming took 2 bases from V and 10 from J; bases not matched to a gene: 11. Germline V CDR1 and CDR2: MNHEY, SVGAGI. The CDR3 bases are TGTGCCAGCAGTTACATTGGGACAGGGTACCGAGGAGCTTTCTTT. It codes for CASSYIGTGYRGAFF.

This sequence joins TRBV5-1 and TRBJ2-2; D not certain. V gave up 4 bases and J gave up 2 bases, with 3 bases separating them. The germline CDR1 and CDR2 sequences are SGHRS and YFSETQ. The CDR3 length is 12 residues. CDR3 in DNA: TGCGCCAGCAGCCATAACACCGGGGAGCTGTTTTTT. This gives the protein CASSHNTGELFF. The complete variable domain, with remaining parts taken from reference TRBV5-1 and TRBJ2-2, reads KAGVTQTPRYLIKTRGQQVTLSCSPISGHRSVSWYQQTPGQGLQFLFEYFSETQRNKGNFPGRFSGRQFSNSRSEMNVSTLELGDSALYLCASSHNTGELFFGEGSRLTVL.